Presented here are 10 T cell receptor beta chains from one specimen sequenced in a study of blood T cell repertoires in COVID-19. Profiled with immunoSEQ multiplex PCR; TCRdb holds only in-frame clones, not every one. The sample has around 250,000 clones, 70% to 90% seen once; the top ten hold 0.95% to 1.5%. Sequencing used PBMCs or T cells enriched from blood (not recorded which). The origin of the receptors is a woman in her thirties or forties with acute COVID-19.

The rearrangement links TRBV20-1 to TRBJ1-2; a weak D match, TRBD1 (6 bases). V was trimmed by 0 bases and J by 11 bases, leaving 10 bases between them. The CDR3 is made up of 11 amino acids. Germline CDR1 and CDR2: DFQATT and SNEGSKA (reference sequence). CDR3 sequence: CSARDRQDYTF. CDR3 bases: TGCAGTGCTAGAGATCGACAGGATTACACCTTC.

The chain uses TRBV5-1 and TRBJ2-1, with TRBD1 matching 7 bases. V lost 6 bases, J lost 5 bases, and 5 bases stayed unmatched. In germline, CDR1 is SGHRS, CDR2 YFSETQ. This CDR3 has 13 amino acids. This CDR3 is CASKGTENNEQFF. The CDR3 coding sequence is TGCGCCAGCAAAGGGACAGAGAACAATGAGCAGTTCTTC.

The rearrangement joins TRBV18 to TRBJ2-7; 12 bases agree with TRBD2. There are 16 residues in the CDR3. The junction had 6 bases not matched to a gene; V was cut back by 4 bases and J by 2 bases. Germline V gene lookup returns CDR1 KGHSH and CDR2 LQKENI. Here the CDR3 reads CASSRTSGISPYEQYF. The DNA for the CDR3 is TGTGCCAGCTCACGGACTAGCGGGATATCCCCCTACGAGCAGTACTTC.

V and J are TRBV5-1 and TRBJ2-1; 9 bases are shared with TRBD1. The CDR3 contains 13 residues. CDR1 and CDR2 (germline): SGHRS, YFSETQ. Trimming cost V 4 bases and J 8 bases; bases outside gene matches: 4. CDR3 coding DNA: TGCGCCAGCAGCACCGGGACAGGGCATGAGCAGTTCTTC. Its protein is CASSTGTGHEQFF.

This chain uses TRBV3-1 (or the pseudogene TRBV3-2) with TRBJ1-2; 10 bases line up with TRBD1. The CDR3 is 16 residues long. The junction had 5 bases not matched to a gene; V was cut back by 1 base and J by 3 bases. CDR1 is LGHDT, CDR2 YNNKEL, per germline (reference sequence). CDR3 loop: CASSQGRQGAYYGYTF. The CDR3 DNA reads as TGTGCCAGCAGCCAAGGCCGACAGGGGGCCTACTATGGCTACACCTTC.

This sequence joins TRBV5-1 and TRBJ1-1; D gene ambiguous. Trimming stripped 5 bases from V and 1 base from J, with 9 bases between. Germline-derived CDR1 and CDR2 are SGHRS and YFSETQ. This CDR3 region has 13 residues. This chain's CDR3 is CASRAAENTEAFF. The CDR3 DNA reads as TGCGCCAGCAGGGCGGCGGAGAACACTGAAGCTTTCTTT. Based on the CDR3 plus reference TRBV5-1 and TRBJ1-1, the full variable domain is KAGVTQTPRYLIKTRGQQVTLSCSPISGHRSVSWYQQTPGQGLQFLFEYFSETQRNKGNFPGRFSGRQFSNSRSEMNVSTLELGDSALYLCASRAAENTEAFFGQGTRLTVV.

The chain has TRBV5-1 and TRBJ2-7; 13 nucleotides align to TRBD2. This CDR3 region has 15 residues. V was pared by 8 bases and J by 7 bases, with 12 bases of the junction left unmatched. Germline CDR1 is SGHRS and CDR2 is YFSETQ. CDR3 sequence: CASAEGTSGMKEQYF. CDR3 bases: TGCGCCAGTGCAGAAGGGACTAGCGGGATGAAGGAGCAGTACTTC.

The chain has TRBV5-6 and TRBJ2-3; TRBD2 might be the D (6 bases). Germline CDR1 SGHDT, CDR2 YYEEEE. The V end was cut by 2 bases, the J end by 4 bases, with 11 bases between. The CDR3 totals 14 residues. The CDR3 DNA reads as TGTGCCAGCAGCTTCGGGGGAGAGTCAGATACGCAGTATTTT. This codes for CASSFGGESDTQYF.

The gene calls are TRBV10-1 and TRBJ2-1; 11 nucleotides line up with TRBD1. V lost 4 bases, J lost 2 bases, and 1 base stayed unmatched. Germline V gives CDR1 WNHNN, CDR2 SYGVQD (reference sequence). This CDR3 has 15 residues. The CDR3 loop is CASSAGQGAYNEQFF. CDR3 DNA: TGCGCCAGCAGTGCGGGACAGGGGGCCTACAATGAGCAGTTCTTC.

This clone has more than one count but fewer than ten. The genes are TRBV7-9 and TRBJ2-2; maybe TRBD2 (5 bases). CDR3 length: 15 residues. With 5 bases removed from V and 6 bases from J, the gap between germline ends came to 16 bases. The germline V gene encodes CDR1 SEHNR and CDR2 FQNEAQ (reference sequence). Here the CDR3 DNA reads TGTGCCAGCAGCAGGATAGCGAGCCTGCCCGGGGAGCTGTTTTTT. It yields the protein CASSRIASLPGELFF.